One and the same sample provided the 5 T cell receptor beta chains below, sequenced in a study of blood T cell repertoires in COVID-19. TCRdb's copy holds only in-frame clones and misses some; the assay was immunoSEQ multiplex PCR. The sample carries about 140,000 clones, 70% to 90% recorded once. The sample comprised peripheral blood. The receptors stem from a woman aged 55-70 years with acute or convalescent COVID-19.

CDR3 sequence: CASSSLHAGGRAEQFF. The DNA of the CDR3 is TGTGCCAGCAGTTCGCTCCATGCGGGGGGGCGCGCTGAGCAGTTCTTC. The rearrangement joins TRBV5-6 to TRBJ2-1, with 9 bases aligning to TRBD2. V lost 5 bases and J lost 9; bases outside the gene matches: 15. In germline, CDR1 is SGHDT, CDR2 YYEEEE. The CDR3 extends over 16 amino acids.

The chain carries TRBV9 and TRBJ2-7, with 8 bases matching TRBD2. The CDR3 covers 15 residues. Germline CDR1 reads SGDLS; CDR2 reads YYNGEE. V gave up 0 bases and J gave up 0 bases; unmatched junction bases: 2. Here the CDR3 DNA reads TGTGCCAGCAGCGTAGGGGCGGGGGGCTCCTACGAGCAGTACTTC. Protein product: CASSVGAGGSYEQYF. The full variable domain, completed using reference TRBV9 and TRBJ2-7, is DSGVTQTPKHLITATGQRVTLRCSPRSGDLSVYWYQQSLDQGLQFLIQYYNGEERAKGNILERFSAQQFPDLHSELNLSSLELGDSALYFCASSVGAGGSYEQYFGPGTRLTVT.

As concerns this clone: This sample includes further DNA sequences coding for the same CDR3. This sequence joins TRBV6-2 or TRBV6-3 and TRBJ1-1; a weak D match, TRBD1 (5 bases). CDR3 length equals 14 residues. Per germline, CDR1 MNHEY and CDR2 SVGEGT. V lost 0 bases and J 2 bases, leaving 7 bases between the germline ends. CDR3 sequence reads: CASSYSGGNTEAFF. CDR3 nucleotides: TGTGCCAGCAGTTACTCGGGGGGAAACACTGAAGCTTTCTTT.

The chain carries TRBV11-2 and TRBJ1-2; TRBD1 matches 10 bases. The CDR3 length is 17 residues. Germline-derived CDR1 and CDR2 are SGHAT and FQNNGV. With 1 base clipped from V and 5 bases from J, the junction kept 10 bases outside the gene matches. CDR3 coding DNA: TGTGCCAGCAGCTTAGTGGGACAGGGGACTACAATTTATGGCTACACCTTC. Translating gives CASSLVGQGTTIYGYTF.

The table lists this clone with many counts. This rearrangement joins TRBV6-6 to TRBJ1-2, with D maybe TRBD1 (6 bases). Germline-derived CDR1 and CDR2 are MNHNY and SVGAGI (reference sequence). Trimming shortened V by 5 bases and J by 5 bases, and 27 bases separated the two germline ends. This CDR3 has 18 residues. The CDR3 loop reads CASSRFRPSGDRTYGYTF. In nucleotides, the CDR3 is TGTGCCAGCAGTCGTTTTCGCCCCTCAGGGGATCGTACTTATGGCTACACCTTC.